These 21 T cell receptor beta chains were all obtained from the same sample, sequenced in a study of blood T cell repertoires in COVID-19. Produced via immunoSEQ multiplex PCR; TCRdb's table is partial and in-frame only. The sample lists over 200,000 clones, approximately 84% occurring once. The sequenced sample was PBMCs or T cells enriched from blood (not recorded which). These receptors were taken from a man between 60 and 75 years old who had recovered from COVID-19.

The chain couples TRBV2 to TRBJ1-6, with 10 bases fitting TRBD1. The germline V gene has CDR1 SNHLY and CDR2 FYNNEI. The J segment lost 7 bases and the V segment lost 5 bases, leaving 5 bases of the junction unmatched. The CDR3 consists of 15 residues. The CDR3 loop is CASSLDRGRNSPLHF. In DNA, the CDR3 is TGTGCCAGCAGTTTGGACAGGGGGAGGAATTCACCCCTCCACTTT.

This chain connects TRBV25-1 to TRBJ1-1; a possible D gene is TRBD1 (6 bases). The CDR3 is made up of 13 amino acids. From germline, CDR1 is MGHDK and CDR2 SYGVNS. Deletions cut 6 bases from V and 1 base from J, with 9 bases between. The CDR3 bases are TGTGCCAGCAGCATCAGGGGGAACACTGAAGCTTTCTTT. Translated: CASSIRGNTEAFF.

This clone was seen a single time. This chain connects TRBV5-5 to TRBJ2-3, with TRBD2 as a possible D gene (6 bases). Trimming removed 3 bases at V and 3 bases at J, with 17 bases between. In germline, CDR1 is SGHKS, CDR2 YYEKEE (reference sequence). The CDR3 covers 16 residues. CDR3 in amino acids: CASSSVPGGGTDTQYF. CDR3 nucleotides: TGTGCCAGCAGCTCGGTTCCCGGTGGGGGGACAGATACGCAGTATTTT.

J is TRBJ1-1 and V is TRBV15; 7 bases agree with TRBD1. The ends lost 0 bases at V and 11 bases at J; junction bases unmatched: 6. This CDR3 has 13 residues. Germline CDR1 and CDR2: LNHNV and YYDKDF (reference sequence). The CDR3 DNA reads TGTGCCACCAGCAGAGATAAGACAGGGCAGGCTTTCTTT. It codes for CATSRDKTGQAFF.

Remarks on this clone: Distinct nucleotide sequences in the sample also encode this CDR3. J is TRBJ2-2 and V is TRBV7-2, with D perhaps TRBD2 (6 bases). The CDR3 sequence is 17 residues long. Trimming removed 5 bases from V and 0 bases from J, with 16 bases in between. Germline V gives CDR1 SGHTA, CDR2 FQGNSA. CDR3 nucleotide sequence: TGTGCCAGCAGCCCTGGCCGGCGGGGTTCGAACACCGGGGAGCTGTTTTTT. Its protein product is CASSPGRRGSNTGELFF.

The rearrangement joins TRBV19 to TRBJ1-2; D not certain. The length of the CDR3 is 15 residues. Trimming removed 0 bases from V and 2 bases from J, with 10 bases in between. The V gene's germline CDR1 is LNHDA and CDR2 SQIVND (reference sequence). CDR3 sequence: CASSIDLSENYGYTF. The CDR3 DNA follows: TGTGCCAGTAGTATAGATCTTTCAGAAAACTATGGCTACACCTTC.

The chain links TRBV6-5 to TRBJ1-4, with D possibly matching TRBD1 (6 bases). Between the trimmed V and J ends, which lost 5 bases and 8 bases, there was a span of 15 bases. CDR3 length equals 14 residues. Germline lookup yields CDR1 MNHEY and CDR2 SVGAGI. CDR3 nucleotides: TGTGCCAGCAGTACGAACAGGGTAGGGGAAAAACTGTTTTTT. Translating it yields CASSTNRVGEKLFF.

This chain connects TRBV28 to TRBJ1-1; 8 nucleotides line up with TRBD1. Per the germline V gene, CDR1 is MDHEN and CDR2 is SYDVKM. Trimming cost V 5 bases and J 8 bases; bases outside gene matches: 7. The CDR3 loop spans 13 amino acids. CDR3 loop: CASSLGWDREAFF. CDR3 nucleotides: TGTGCCAGCAGTCTAGGGTGGGACAGGGAAGCTTTCTTT.

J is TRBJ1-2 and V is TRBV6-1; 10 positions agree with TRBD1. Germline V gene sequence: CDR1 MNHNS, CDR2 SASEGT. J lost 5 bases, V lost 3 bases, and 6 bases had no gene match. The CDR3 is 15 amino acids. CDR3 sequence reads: CASSDRDRGPYGYTF. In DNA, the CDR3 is TGTGCCAGCAGTGACCGGGACAGGGGCCCTTATGGCTACACCTTC.

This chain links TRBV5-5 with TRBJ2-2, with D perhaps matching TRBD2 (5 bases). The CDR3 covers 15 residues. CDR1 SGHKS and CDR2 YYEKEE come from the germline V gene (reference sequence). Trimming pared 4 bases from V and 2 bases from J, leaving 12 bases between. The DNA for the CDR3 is TGTGCCAGCAGCCTCGGAGCGGTCAACACCGGGGAGCTGTTTTTT. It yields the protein CASSLGAVNTGELFF. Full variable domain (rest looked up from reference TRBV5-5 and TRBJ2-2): DAGVTQSPTHLIKTRGQQVTLRCSPISGHKSVSWYQQVLGQGPQFIFQYYEKEERGRGNFPDRFSARQFPNYSSELNVNALLLGDSALYLCASSLGAVNTGELFFGEGSRLTVL.

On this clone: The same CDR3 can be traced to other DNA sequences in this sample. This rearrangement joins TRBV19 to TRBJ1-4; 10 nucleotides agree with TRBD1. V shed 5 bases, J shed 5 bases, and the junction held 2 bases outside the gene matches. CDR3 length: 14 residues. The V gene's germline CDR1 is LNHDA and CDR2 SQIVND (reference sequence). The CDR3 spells CASSRTGGNEKLFF. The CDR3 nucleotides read TGTGCCAGTAGTCGGACAGGGGGGAATGAAAAACTGTTTTTT. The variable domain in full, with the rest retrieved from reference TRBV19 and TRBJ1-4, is DGGITQSPKYLFRKEGQNVTLSCEQNLNHDAMYWYRQDPGQGLRLIYYSQIVNDFQKGDIAEGYSVSREKKESFPLTVTSAQKNPTAFYLCASSRTGGNEKLFFGSGTQLSVL.

The CDR3: CASRDRTQHYGYTF. The CDR3 DNA is TGTGCCAGCAGGGACAGGACCCAACACTATGGCTACACCTTC. The chain uses TRBV2 and TRBJ1-2; 7 bases line up with TRBD1. CDR1 is SNHLY, CDR2 FYNNEI, per germline. Trimming removed 6 bases from V and 3 bases from J; junction bases left unmatched: 7. The length of the CDR3 is 14 residues.

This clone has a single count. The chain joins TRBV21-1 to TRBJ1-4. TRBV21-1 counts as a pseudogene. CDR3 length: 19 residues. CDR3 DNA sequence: TGTGCCAGCAGCAAAGGGCCCTGGGACGGGAGAGCGGGCGATGAAAAACTGTTTTTT. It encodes CASSKGPWDGRAGDEKLFF.

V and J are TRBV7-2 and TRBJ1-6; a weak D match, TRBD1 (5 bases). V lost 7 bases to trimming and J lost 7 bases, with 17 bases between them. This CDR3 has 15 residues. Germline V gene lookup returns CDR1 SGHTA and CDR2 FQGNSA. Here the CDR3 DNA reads TGTGCCAGCATCGGAGAGGCAGGGCGCAATTCACCCCTCCACTTT. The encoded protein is CASIGEAGRNSPLHF.

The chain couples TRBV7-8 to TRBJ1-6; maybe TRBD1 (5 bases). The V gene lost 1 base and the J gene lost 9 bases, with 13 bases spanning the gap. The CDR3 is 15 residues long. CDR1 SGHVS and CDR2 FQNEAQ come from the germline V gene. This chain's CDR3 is CASSLVGGVASPLHF. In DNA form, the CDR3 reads TGTGCCAGCAGCTTAGTTGGGGGGGTGGCTTCACCCCTCCACTTT. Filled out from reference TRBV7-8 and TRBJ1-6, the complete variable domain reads GAGVSQSPRYKVAKRGQDVALRCDPISGHVSLFWYQQALGQGPEFLTYFQNEAQLDKSGLPSDRFFAERPEGSVSTLKIQRTQQEDSAVYLCASSLVGGVASPLHFGNGTRLTVT.

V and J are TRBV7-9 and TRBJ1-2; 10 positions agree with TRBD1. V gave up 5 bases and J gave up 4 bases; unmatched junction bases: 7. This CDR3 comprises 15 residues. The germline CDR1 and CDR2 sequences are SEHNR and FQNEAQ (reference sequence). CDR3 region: CASSNGTGVPYGYTF. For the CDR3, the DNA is TGTGCCAGCAGCAACGGGACAGGGGTCCCCTATGGCTACACCTTC. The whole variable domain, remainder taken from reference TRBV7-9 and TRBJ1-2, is DTGVSQNPRHKITKRGQNVTFRCDPISEHNRLYWYRQTLGQGPEFLTYFQNEAQLEKSRLLSDRFSAERPKGSFSTLEIQRTEQGDSAMYLCASSNGTGVPYGYTFGSGTRLTVV.

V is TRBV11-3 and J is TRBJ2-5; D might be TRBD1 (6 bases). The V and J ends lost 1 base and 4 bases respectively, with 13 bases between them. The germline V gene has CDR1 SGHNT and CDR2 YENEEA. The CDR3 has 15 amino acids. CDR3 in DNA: TGTGCCAGCAGCTTAGGCCAGGGGTTCGGAGAGACCCAGTACTTC. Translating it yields CASSLGQGFGETQYF.

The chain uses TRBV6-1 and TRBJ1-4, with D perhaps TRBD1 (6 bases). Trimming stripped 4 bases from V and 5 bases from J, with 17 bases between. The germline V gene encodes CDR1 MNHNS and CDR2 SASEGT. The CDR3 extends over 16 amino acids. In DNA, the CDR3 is TGTGCCAGCAGTGTCAACCAGGGGCTAGGGAATGAAAAACTGTTTTTT. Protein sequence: CASSVNQGLGNEKLFF.

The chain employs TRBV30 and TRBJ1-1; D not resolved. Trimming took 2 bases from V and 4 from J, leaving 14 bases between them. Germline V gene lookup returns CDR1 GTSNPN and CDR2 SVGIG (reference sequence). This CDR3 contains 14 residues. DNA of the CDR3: TGTGCCTGGAGTTCGTACCGAGGTCTCACTGAAGCTTTCTTT. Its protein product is CAWSSYRGLTEAFF.

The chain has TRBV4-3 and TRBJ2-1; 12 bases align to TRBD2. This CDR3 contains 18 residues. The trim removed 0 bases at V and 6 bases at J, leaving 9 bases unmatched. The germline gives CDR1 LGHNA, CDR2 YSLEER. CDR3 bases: TGCGCCAGCAGCCAAGATCTTCTCCTAGCGGGGGGGCTCAATGAGCAGTTCTTC. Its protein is CASSQDLLLAGGLNEQFF.

The CDR3 DNA sequence: TGCGCCAGCAGCTCCGACTCGGGTCTTGTCACAGATACGCAGTATTTT. Protein: CASSSDSGLVTDTQYF. This chain joins TRBV5-1 and TRBJ2-3; D is ambiguous. Trimming pared 3 bases from V and 2 bases from J, leaving 16 bases between. The germline V gene encodes CDR1 SGHRS and CDR2 YFSETQ. This CDR3 is 16 amino acids long.